The subject of this entry is one T cell receptor beta chain. The target antigen is unknown. This likely traces to a read error, being one base from a far larger clone. The CDR3 loop spans 15 amino acids. Germline V gives CDR1 SGHKS, CDR2 YYEKEE (reference sequence). This sample is part of a study of regulatory T cells in long-lasting Graves disease. Study findings and constraints: Results may be inaccurate due to the small sample size.

Relying on iRepertoire HTBI primers and Arm-PCR of CDR3 regions, the team built TCR beta libraries. MiXCR, applied by TCRdb to the multiplex PCR reads, yields one record per CDR3 protein. The top ten clones hold less than 25% of a sample with over 350,000 distinct CDR3 sequences, less than 25% of them seen once. Stated time point: persistent/refractory GD, antithyroid drugs over 5 years with positive TRAb. The TCR library used RNA extracted from PBMCs. The source of this sequence is a female donor with Graves disease. The chain combines TRBV5-5 with TRBJ1-2, with TRBD1 matching 10 bases. Sequencing used peripheral blood mononuclear cells (PBMCs), obtained when the disease was refractory, from a patient treated with antithyroid drugs. The CDR3 coding sequence is TGTACCAGCAGCCCCCAGGGGGGACAGGGGTATGGCTACACCTTC. Translation: CTSSPQGGQGYGYTF. The full variable domain, rest sourced from reference TRBV5-5 and TRBJ1-2, is DAGVTQSPTHLIKTRGQQVTLRCSPISGHKSVSWYQQVLGQGPQFIFQYYEKEERGRGNFPDRFSARQFPNYSSELNVNALLLGDSALYLCTSSPQGGQGYGYTFGSGTRLTVV.